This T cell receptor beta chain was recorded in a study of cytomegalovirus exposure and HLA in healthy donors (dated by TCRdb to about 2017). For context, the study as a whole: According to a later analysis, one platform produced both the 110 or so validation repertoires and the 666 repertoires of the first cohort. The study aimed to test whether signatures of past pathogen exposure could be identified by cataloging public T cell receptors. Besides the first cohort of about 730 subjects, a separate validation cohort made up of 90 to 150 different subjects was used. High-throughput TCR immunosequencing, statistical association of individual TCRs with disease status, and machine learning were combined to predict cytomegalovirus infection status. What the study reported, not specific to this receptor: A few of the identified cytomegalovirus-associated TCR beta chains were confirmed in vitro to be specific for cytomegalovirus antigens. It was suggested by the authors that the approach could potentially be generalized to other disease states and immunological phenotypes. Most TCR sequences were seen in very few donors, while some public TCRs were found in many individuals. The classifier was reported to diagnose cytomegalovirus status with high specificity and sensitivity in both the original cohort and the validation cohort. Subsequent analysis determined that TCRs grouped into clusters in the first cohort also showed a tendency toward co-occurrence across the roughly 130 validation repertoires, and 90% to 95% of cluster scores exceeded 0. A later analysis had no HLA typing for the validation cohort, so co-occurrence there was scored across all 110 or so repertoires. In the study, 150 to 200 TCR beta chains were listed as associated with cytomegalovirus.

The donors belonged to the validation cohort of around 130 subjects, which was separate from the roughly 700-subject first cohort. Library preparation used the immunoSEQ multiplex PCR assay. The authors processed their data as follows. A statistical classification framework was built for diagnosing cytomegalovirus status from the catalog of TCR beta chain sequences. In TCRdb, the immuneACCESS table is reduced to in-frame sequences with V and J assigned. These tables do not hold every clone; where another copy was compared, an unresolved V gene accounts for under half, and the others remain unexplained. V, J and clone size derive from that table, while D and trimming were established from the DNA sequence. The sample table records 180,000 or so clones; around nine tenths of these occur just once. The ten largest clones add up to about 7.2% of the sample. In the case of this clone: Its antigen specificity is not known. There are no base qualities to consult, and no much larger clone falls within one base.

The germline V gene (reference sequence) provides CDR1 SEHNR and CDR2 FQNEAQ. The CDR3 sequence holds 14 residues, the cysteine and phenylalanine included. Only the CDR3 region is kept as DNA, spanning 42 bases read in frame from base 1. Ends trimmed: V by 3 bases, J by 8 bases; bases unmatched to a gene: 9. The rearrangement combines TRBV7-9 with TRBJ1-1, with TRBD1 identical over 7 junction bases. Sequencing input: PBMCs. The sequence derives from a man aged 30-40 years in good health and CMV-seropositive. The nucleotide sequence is TGTGCCAGCAGCTTTCCGGGACAGCTGGAAGAAGCTTTCTTT. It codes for CASSFPGQLEEAFF.